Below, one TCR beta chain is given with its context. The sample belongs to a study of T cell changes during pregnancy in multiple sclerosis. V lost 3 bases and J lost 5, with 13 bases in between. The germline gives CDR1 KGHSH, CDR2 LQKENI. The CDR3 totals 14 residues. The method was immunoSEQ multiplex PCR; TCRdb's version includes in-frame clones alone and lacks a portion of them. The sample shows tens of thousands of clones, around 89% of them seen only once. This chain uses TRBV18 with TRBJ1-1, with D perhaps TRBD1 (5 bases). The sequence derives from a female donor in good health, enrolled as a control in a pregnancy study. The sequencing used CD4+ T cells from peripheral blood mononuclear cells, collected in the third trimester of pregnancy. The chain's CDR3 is CASSPGRRGTEAFF. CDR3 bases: TGTGCCAGCTCACCGGGACGGCGGGGGACTGAAGCTTTCTTT.